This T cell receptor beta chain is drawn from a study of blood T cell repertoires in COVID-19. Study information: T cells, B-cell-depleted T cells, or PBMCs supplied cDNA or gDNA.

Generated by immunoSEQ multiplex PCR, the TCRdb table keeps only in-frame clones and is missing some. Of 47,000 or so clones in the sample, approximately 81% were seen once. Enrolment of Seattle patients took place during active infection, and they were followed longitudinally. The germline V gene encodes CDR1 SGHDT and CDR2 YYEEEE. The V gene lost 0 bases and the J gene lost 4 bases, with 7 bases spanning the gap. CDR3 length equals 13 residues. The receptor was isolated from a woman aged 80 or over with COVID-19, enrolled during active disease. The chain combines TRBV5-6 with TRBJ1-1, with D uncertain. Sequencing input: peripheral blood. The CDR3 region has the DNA TGTGCCAGCAGCTTGGCAGGCGTCACTGAAGCTTTCTTT. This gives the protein CASSLAGVTEAFF.